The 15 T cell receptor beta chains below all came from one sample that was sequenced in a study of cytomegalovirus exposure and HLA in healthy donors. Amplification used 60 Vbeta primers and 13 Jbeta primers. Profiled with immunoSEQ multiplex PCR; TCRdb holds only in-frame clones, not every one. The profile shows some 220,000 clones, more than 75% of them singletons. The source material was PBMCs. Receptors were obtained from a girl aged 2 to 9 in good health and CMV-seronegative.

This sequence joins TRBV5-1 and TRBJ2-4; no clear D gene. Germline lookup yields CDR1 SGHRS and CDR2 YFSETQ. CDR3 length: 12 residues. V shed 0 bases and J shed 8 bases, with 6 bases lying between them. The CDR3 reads CASSLDRDIQYF. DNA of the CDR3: TGCGCCAGCAGCTTGGACAGAGACATTCAGTACTTC.

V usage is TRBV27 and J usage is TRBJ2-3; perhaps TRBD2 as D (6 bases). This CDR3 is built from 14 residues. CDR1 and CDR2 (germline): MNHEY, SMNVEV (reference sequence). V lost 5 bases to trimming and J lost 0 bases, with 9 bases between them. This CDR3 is CASSPGTSTDTQYF. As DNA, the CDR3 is TGTGCCAGCAGTCCCGGGACTAGCACAGATACGCAGTATTTT.

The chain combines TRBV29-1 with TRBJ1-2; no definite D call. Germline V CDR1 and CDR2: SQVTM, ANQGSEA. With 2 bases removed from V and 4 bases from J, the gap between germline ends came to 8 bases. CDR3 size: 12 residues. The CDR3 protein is CSVEPGAYGYTF. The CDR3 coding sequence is TGCAGCGTTGAACCCGGTGCCTATGGCTACACCTTC.

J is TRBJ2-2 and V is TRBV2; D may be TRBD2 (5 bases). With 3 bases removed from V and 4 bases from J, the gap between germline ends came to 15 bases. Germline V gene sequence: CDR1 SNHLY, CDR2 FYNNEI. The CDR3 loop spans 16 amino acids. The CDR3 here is CASSEGRGSSTGELFF. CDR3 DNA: TGTGCCAGCAGTGAGGGGAGAGGCTCCTCCACCGGGGAGCTGTTTTTT.

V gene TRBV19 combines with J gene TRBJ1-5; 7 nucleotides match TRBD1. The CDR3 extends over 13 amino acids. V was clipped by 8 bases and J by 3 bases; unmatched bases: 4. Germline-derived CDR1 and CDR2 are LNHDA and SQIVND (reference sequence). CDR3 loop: CASVGTVNQPQHF. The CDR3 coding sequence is TGTGCCAGTGTGGGGACAGTCAATCAGCCCCAGCATTTT.

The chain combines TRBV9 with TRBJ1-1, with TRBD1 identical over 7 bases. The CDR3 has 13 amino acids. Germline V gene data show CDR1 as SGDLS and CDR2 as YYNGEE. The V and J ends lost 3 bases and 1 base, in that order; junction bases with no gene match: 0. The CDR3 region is CASSGQGNTEAFF. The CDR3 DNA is TGTGCCAGCAGCGGACAGGGGAACACTGAAGCTTTCTTT.

The CDR3, as DNA: TGCAGTGCTAAATGGGCGCCCGAAGCTTTCTTT. It encodes CSAKWAPEAFF. This chain connects TRBV20-1 to TRBJ1-1; no reliable D call. The germline V gene has CDR1 DFQATT and CDR2 SNEGSKA (reference sequence). Deletions cut 4 bases from V and 8 bases from J, with 11 bases between. CDR3 length: 11 residues.

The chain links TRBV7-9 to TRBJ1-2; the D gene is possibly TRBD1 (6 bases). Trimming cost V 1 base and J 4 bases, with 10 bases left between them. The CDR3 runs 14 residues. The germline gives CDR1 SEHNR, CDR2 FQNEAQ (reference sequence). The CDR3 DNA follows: TGTGCCAGCAGCTTAGGGGACACTTTCTATGGCTACACCTTC. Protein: CASSLGDTFYGYTF.

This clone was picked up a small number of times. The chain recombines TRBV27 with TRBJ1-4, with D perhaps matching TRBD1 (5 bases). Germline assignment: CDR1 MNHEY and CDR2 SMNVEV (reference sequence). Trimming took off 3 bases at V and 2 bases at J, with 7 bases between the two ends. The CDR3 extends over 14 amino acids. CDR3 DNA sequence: TGTGCCAGCAGTTTGGGGGGGACTAATGAAAAACTGTTTTTT. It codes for CASSLGGTNEKLFF.

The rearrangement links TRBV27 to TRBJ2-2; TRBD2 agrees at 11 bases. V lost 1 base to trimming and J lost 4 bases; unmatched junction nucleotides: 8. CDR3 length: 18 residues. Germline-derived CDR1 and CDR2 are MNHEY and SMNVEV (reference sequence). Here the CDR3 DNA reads TGTGCCAGCAGTTTATTTGCTAGCGGGGGGCCGAGCACCGGGGAGCTGTTTTTT. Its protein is CASSLFASGGPSTGELFF.

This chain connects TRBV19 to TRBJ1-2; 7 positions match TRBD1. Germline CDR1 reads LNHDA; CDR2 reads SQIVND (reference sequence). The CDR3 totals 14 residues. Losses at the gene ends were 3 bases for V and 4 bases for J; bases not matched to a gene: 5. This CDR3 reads CASSILGQVYGYTF. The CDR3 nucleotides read TGTGCCAGTAGTATTCTTGGACAGGTCTATGGCTACACCTTC.

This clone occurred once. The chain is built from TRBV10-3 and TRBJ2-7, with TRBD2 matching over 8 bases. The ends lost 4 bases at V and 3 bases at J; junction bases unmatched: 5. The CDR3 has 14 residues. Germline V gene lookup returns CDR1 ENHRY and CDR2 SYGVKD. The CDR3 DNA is TGTGCCATCAGTGGGGGCGGGAGGAGCTACGAGCAGTACTTC. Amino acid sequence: CAISGGGRSYEQYF.

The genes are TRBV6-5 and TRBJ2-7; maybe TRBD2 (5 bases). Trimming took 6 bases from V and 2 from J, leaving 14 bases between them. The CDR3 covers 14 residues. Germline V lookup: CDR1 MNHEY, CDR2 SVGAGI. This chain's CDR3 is CASRRLGVPYEQYF. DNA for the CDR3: TGTGCCAGCAGAAGACTGGGAGTACCCTACGAGCAGTACTTC.

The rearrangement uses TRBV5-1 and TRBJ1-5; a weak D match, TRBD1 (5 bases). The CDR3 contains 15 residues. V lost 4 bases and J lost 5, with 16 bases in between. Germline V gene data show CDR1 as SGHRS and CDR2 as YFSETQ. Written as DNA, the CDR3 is TGCGCCAGCAGCCCCCCCGGGGGTCGCGATCAGCCCCAGCATTTT. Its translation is CASSPPGGRDQPQHF.

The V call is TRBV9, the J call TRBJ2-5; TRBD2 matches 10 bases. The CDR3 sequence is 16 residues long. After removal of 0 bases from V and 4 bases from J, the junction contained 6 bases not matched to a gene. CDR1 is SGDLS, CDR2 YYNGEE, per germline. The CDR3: CASSVGSGGARETQYF. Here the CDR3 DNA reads TGTGCCAGCAGCGTAGGAAGCGGGGGGGCCCGAGAGACCCAGTACTTC.